This TCR beta chain stems from a study of T cell changes during pregnancy in multiple sclerosis. Produced via immunoSEQ multiplex PCR; TCRdb's table is partial and in-frame only. Of over 30,000 clones listed, around 90% are singletons. The CDR3 consists of 16 residues. V shed 6 bases and J 3 bases; nucleotides not matched to a gene: 11. Germline assignment: CDR1 SGHTA and CDR2 FQGTGA. The chain combines TRBV7-3 with TRBJ2-3; 8 bases agree with TRBD1. This receptor was taken from a female donor in good health, enrolled as a control in a pregnancy study. This sample comprised CD4+ T cells from peripheral blood mononuclear cells, obtained in the third trimester of pregnancy. CDR3 sequence reads: CASSSQGVFGTDTQYF. CDR3 bases: TGTGCCAGCAGTTCACAGGGGGTTTTTGGGACAGATACGCAGTATTTT.